The entry below gives a single TCR beta chain sequence along with its context. Being one base from a much bigger clone, this may be a read error. No cell sorting was done before RNA was extracted from the tissue. The CDR3 sequence is 13 residues long. V lost 2 bases and J 0 bases, leaving 5 bases between the germline ends. The germline CDR1 and CDR2 sequences are SQVTM and ANQGSEA. TCRbeta libraries were built with three rounds of nested PCR, modified from ARM-PCR. One entry per CDR3 protein, called by TCRdb with MiXCR from the multiplex PCR reads. The table lists some 120,000 distinct CDR3 sequences, approximately 66% of them singletons, with about 13% in the top ten. This entry belongs to a study of tumor and adjacent non-tumor tissue in lung cancer.

Sample: lung tumor tissue. The chain has TRBV29-1 and TRBJ2-1; D is undetermined. The clonotype comes from a man aged 25 to 40 with non-small cell lung cancer. Here the CDR3 DNA reads TGCAGCGTTGAACAGTGCTCCTACAATGAGCAGTTCTTC. It specifies CSVEQCSYNEQFF.